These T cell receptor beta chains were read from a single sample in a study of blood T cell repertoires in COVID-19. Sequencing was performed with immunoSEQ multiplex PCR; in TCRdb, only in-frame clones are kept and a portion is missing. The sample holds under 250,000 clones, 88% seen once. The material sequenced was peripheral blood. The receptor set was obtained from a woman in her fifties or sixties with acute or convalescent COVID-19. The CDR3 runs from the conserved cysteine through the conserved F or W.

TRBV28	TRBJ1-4	CASRDRANEKLFF
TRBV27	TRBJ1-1	CASSRLWGSSEAFF
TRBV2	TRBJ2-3	CASSDPDRDTQYF
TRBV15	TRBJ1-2	CATSREGALGYGYTF
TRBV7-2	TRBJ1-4	CASSLRGVRGRGANEKLFF
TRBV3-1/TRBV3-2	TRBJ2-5	CASSQDLASLAQYF
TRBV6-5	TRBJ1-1	CASTSGRTEAFF
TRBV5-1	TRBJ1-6	CASSRQQGSPLHF
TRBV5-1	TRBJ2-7	CASSFFYDEQYF
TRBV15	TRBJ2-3	CATGLQGTDTQYF
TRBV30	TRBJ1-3	CAWSISDRAGNTIYF
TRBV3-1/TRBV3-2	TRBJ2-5	CASSQWRGEETQYF
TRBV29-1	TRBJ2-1	CSPRTSYNEQFF
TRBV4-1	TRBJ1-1	CASSQAPGNTEAFF
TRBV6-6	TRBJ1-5	CASSYSNSNQPQHF
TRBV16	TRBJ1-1	CASSRPGTGNTEAFF
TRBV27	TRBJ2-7	CASSFDRAYEQYF
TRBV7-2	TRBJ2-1	CASSLGTGRKNHNEQFF
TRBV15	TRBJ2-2	CATRGSDRFSNTGELFF
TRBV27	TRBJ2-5	CASSLSAGGNQYF
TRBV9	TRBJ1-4	CASSSTGTGARKLFF
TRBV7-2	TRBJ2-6	CASSLAALGLVSGGANVLTF
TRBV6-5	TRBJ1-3	CASSTSSGMGNTIYF
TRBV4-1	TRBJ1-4	CASSQVVGATNEKLFF
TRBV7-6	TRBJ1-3	CASSLLPGTGLITGNTIYF
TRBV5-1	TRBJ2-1	CASSLVTSEISEQFF
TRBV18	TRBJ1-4	CASSPGETQRSKLFF
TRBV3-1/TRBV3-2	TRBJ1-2	CASSQDHSFNYGYTF
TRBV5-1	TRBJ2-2	CASSSLAFDTGELFF
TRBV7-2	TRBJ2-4	CASGSALAKNIQYF